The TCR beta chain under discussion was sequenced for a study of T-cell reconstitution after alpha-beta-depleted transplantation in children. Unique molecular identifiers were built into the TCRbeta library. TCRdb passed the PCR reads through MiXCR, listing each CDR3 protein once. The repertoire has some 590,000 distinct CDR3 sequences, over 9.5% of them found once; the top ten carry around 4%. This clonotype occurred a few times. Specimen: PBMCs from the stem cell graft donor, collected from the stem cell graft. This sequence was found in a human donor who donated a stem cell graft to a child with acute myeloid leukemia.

CDR3 amino acids: CSAYLGGEETQYF. The CDR3 coding sequence is TGCAGTGCATACCTTGGGGGGGAAGAGACCCAGTACTTC. The chain links TRBV20-1 to TRBJ2-5; 7 nucleotides agree with TRBD2. CDR1 and CDR2 (germline): DFQATT, SNEGSKA (reference sequence). This CDR3 comprises 13 residues. J gave up 3 bases and V 6 bases, and 7 bases lay outside the gene matches.